The 16 T cell receptor beta chains below were found in one sample sequenced in a study of blood T cell repertoires in COVID-19. Assay: immunoSEQ multiplex PCR; the TCRdb copy retains only in-frame clones and omits some. The repertoire holds under 200,000 clones, 80% to 85% seen once, with roughly 2.8% in the top ten. Sequenced sample: peripheral blood. The receptors derive from a woman aged 60-75 years with acute or convalescent COVID-19.

This clone has just one count. The chain recombines TRBV7-2 with TRBJ2-3; 15 bases align to TRBD2. The CDR3 has 17 residues. With V trimmed by 5 bases and J by 6 bases, 9 bases remained unmatched. CDR1 SGHTA and CDR2 FQGNSA come from the germline V gene. CDR3 in DNA: TGTGCCAGCAGCATGAGGACTAGCGGGGGGGAGAAGGATACGCAGTATTTT. It is translated as CASSMRTSGGEKDTQYF.

This chain joins TRBV5-4 and TRBJ2-4; TRBD1 agrees at 8 bases. V lost 6 bases to trimming and J lost 9 bases; unmatched junction nucleotides: 8. The germline CDR1 and CDR2 sequences are SGHNT and YYREEE (reference sequence). The CDR3 is 13 residues long. The CDR3 DNA sequence: TGTGCCAGCACCAGCGACAGGGGAGGCATTCAGTACTTC. It specifies CASTSDRGGIQYF.

The CDR3 sequence is CSVEGGQGYTEAFF. The CDR3 DNA is TGCAGCGTTGAAGGGGGACAGGGGTACACTGAAGCTTTCTTT. The genes are TRBV29-1 and TRBJ1-1, with TRBD1 matching over 10 bases. V lost 1 base to trimming and J lost 3 bases; unmatched junction nucleotides: 2. The CDR3 totals 14 residues. The germline V gene encodes CDR1 SQVTM and CDR2 ANQGSEA.

V gene TRBV7-3 combines with J gene TRBJ1-2; weak D call: TRBD1 (6 bases). Germline V gives CDR1 SGHTA, CDR2 FQGTGA. This CDR3 is built from 13 residues. The V and J ends lost 4 bases and 4 bases respectively, with 10 bases between them. CDR3 protein: CASSSDRRYGYTF. DNA of the CDR3: TGTGCCAGCAGCTCCGACAGGCGCTATGGCTACACCTTC.

The chain couples TRBV5-1 to TRBJ2-5; 10 positions agree with TRBD2. CDR1 is SGHRS and CDR2 is YFSETQ in the germline V gene. Unmatched junction bases numbered 7, after V lost 0 bases and J lost 5 bases. The CDR3 is made up of 16 amino acids. In DNA, the CDR3 is TGCGCCAGCAGCTTGGCCCCTAGCGGGGGCGGGGAGACCCAGTACTTC. Its translation: CASSLAPSGGGETQYF.

This clone came up a few times. The rearrangement uses TRBV7-9 and TRBJ1-6; possible D gene TRBD1, 5 bases. Germline V gene lookup returns CDR1 SEHNR and CDR2 FQNEAQ (reference sequence). This CDR3 is built from 14 residues. The V end was cut by 3 bases, the J end by 10 bases, with 13 bases between. The CDR3 here is CASSFYGGVSPLHF. Written as DNA, the CDR3 is TGTGCCAGCAGCTTTTACGGGGGGGTATCACCCCTCCACTTT.

The sample holds one count of this clone. V usage is TRBV28 and J usage is TRBJ1-3; D ambiguous. This CDR3 spans 11 amino acids. Germline loops: CDR1 MDHEN, CDR2 SYDVKM. V shed 4 bases and J shed 8 bases, with 6 bases lying between them. As DNA, the CDR3 is TGTGCCAGCAGTTCGACTGACACCATATATTTT. Protein product: CASSSTDTIYF.

The chain has TRBV5-8 and TRBJ1-1, with D perhaps TRBD1 (5 bases). Per germline, CDR1 SGHTS and CDR2 YDEGEE. The CDR3 loop spans 14 amino acids. The V gene lost 4 bases and the J gene lost 2 bases, with 12 bases spanning the gap. CDR3 protein: CASSLGGSNTEAFF. The CDR3 bases are TGTGCCAGCAGCCTCGGGGGGTCAAACACTGAAGCTTTCTTT.

CDR3 residues: CASSQWSNQPQHF. The CDR3 bases are TGTGCCAGCAGTCAGTGGAGCAATCAGCCCCAGCATTTT. The chain uses TRBV6-4 and TRBJ1-5; no firm D call. Germline V CDR1 and CDR2: MRHNA, SNTAGT. The CDR3 covers 13 residues. V was trimmed by 5 bases and J by 1 base, leaving 6 bases between them.

The V call is TRBV4-2, the J call TRBJ1-3, with 10 bases lining up with TRBD1. J gave up 4 bases and V 5 bases, and 8 bases lay outside the gene matches. The CDR3 runs to 16 residues. Per germline, CDR1 LGHNA and CDR2 YNFKEQ. DNA for the CDR3: TGTGCCAGCAGCACTCCGGGACAGGGGACCGGAAACACCATATATTTT. Translating gives CASSTPGQGTGNTIYF.

The chain carries TRBV5-1 and TRBJ1-1; D may be TRBD1 (6 bases). V was shortened by 4 bases and J by 2 bases, with 18 bases between the two germline ends. The CDR3 covers 16 residues. In germline, CDR1 is SGHRS, CDR2 YFSETQ. The DNA for the CDR3 is TGCGCCAGCAGCAGAAGACCGACAGGATCTAACACTGAAGCTTTCTTT. Translating it yields CASSRRPTGSNTEAFF.

This clone was detected only a few times. The V call is TRBV5-1, the J call TRBJ1-3; 8 positions agree with TRBD1. J lost 2 bases, V lost 4 bases, and 2 bases had no gene match. Germline-derived CDR1 and CDR2 are SGHRS and YFSETQ. The CDR3 is 14 residues long. The chain's CDR3 is CASSATGAGNTIYF. For the CDR3, the DNA is TGCGCCAGCAGCGCGACAGGGGCTGGAAACACCATATATTTT.

The chain joins TRBV20-1 to TRBJ2-5; D unresolved. V was clipped by 6 bases and J by 7 bases, with 9 bases between them. Germline assignment: CDR1 DFQATT and CDR2 SNEGSKA (reference sequence). The CDR3 is made up of 10 amino acids. The CDR3 nucleotides read TGCAGTGCACTGCACGGGACCCAGTACTTC. It yields the protein CSALHGTQYF.

J is TRBJ1-1 and V is TRBV19; D not resolved. Germline V gives CDR1 LNHDA, CDR2 SQIVND (reference sequence). V was shortened by 1 base and J by 3 bases, with 15 bases between the two germline ends. The CDR3 covers 16 residues. The CDR3 nucleotides read TGTGCCAGTAGTATAGTGTCCGGGTCCTGGGACACTGAAGCTTTCTTT. It is translated as CASSIVSGSWDTEAFF.

The genes are TRBV18 and TRBJ1-1, with D possibly being TRBD1 (5 bases). CDR1 KGHSH and CDR2 LQKENI come from the germline V gene. The CDR3 loop spans 14 amino acids. V dropped 2 bases and J dropped 7 bases, with 14 bases sitting between them. The CDR3 region is CASSPSQGGIEAFF. The CDR3 nucleotides read TGTGCCAGCTCACCAAGTCAGGGTGGGATTGAAGCTTTCTTT.

This clone was seen a handful of times. CDR3 loop: CASSIDSSGNTIYF. CDR3 bases: TGTGCCAGTAGTATAGACAGCTCTGGAAACACCATATATTTT. The V and J genes are TRBV19 and TRBJ1-3; unclear D gene. The CDR3 is 14 residues long. V lost 0 bases and J 0 bases, leaving 3 bases between the germline ends. Per the germline V gene, CDR1 is LNHDA and CDR2 is SQIVND (reference sequence).